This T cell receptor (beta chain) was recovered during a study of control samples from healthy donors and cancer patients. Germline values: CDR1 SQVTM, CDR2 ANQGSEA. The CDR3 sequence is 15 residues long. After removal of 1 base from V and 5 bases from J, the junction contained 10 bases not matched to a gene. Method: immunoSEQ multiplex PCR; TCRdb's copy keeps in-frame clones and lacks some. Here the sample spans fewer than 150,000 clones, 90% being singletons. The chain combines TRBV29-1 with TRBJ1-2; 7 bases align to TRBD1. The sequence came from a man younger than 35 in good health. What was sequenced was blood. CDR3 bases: TGCAGCGTTGAAGTTCTGGGACAGACCCGATATGGCTACACCTTC. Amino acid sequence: CSVEVLGQTRYGYTF. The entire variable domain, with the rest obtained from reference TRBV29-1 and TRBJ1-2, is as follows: SAVISQKPSRDICQRGTSLTIQCQVDSQVTMMFWYRQQPGQSLTLIATANQGSEATYESGFVIDKFPISRPNLTFSTLTVSNMSPEDSSIYLCSVEVLGQTRYGYTFGSGTRLTVV.